This T cell receptor beta chain was documented in a study of cytomegalovirus exposure and HLA in healthy donors. This table comes from immunoSEQ multiplex PCR, and its TCRdb copy is limited to in-frame clones, with some not included. The sample includes some 140,000 clones, around 85% seen only once; the top ten take roughly 3%. Donors came from a validation cohort of 90 to 150 subjects, distinct from the first 666-subject cohort. The receptor's source is a man younger than 35 in good health and CMV-seronegative. The specimen was PBMCs.

The CDR3, as DNA: TGTGCCAGCAGTGAAGCCCCGTGGGGGGGGGTCTATGGCTACACCTTC. Its protein product is CASSEAPWGGVYGYTF. The chain couples TRBV2 to TRBJ1-2; the D gene is possibly TRBD1 (5 bases). This CDR3 region has 16 residues. The V end was cut by 0 bases, the J end by 4 bases, with 15 bases between. Germline lookup yields CDR1 SNHLY and CDR2 FYNNEI. The complete variable domain, with remaining parts taken from reference TRBV2 and TRBJ1-2, reads EPEVTQTPSHQVTQMGQEVILRCVPISNHLYFYWYRQILGQKVEFLVSFYNNEISEKSEIFDDQFSVERPDGSNFTLKIRSTKLEDSAMYFCASSEAPWGGVYGYTFGSGTRLTVV.